A single sample is the source of the 16 T cell receptor beta chains below, sequenced in a study of cytomegalovirus exposure and HLA in healthy donors. Produced via immunoSEQ multiplex PCR; TCRdb's table is partial and in-frame only. This repertoire shows approximately 150,000 clones, 85% found once; its top ten account for 2% to 2.5%. The sample taken for sequencing was PBMCs. The receptors derive from a man in his thirties or forties in good health and CMV-seropositive.

Details on this clone: The sample has other DNA sequences that encode this CDR3 too. The rearrangement joins TRBV7-2 to TRBJ1-5; the D gene is possibly TRBD1 (6 bases). V shed 0 bases and J shed 2 bases, with 8 bases lying between them. Germline assignment: CDR1 SGHTA and CDR2 FQGNSA. The CDR3 is 15 amino acids. The CDR3 is CASSLASGGNQPQHF. The CDR3 DNA is TGTGCCAGCAGCTTAGCTTCAGGGGGCAATCAGCCCCAGCATTTT.

The chain links TRBV5-6 to TRBJ2-1; D unresolved. V lost 4 bases, J lost 2 bases, and 13 bases lay in between. Germline loops: CDR1 SGHDT, CDR2 YYEEEE. This CDR3 spans 15 amino acids. CDR3 amino acids: CASSQRGSTYNEQFF. The CDR3 DNA sequence: TGTGCCAGCAGCCAGCGCGGCTCCACCTACAATGAGCAGTTCTTC.

V is TRBV15 and J is TRBJ2-3; D ambiguous. This CDR3 spans 15 amino acids. CDR1 is LNHNV, CDR2 YYDKDF, per germline (reference sequence). Deletions cut 3 bases from V and 2 bases from J, with 12 bases between. DNA of the CDR3: TGTGCCACCAGCAGTAAACAGCAAGTCACAGATACGCAGTATTTT. Translating gives CATSSKQQVTDTQYF.

The CDR3 loop is CASSQEGSGAYNEQFF. The CDR3 DNA sequence: TGCGCCAGCAGCCAAGAGGGAAGCGGGGCGTACAATGAGCAGTTCTTC. The chain couples TRBV4-1 to TRBJ2-1, with 7 bases identical to TRBD2. Germline assignment: CDR1 MGHRA and CDR2 YSYEKL. V was pared by 0 bases and J by 4 bases, with 6 bases of the junction left unmatched. The CDR3 is 16 residues long.

This sequence joins TRBV6-1 and TRBJ1-5; D perhaps matches TRBD1 (6 bases). Germline V lookup: CDR1 MNHNS, CDR2 SASEGT. V was shortened by 3 bases and J by 6 bases, with 12 bases between the two germline ends. The CDR3 loop spans 14 amino acids. The CDR3 nucleotides read TGTGCCAGCAGTGAGGGGGCAGAAGCTCAGCCCCAGCATTTT. Its protein is CASSEGAEAQPQHF.

V and J are TRBV28 and TRBJ1-2, with TRBD1 identical over 8 bases. Germline assignment: CDR1 MDHEN and CDR2 SYDVKM. The CDR3 extends over 12 amino acids. V was pared by 8 bases and J by 4 bases, with 3 bases of the junction left unmatched. The CDR3 is CASGQGTYGYTF. Here the CDR3 DNA reads TGTGCCAGCGGACAGGGAACCTATGGCTACACCTTC.

The chain joins TRBV6-1 to TRBJ1-1; no firm D call. Trimming stripped 7 bases from V and 0 bases from J, with 15 bases between. CDR1 MNHNS and CDR2 SASEGT come from the germline V gene. This CDR3 has 15 amino acids. DNA of the CDR3: TGTGCCAGCAAGAAACAGAGCCCTATGAACACTGAAGCTTTCTTT. Translating gives CASKKQSPMNTEAFF.

The CDR3 here is CASSTGLYGYTF. The CDR3 bases are TGTGCCAGCAGCACAGGGCTCTATGGCTACACCTTC. The chain is built from TRBV6-5 and TRBJ1-2; tentatively, D is TRBD1 (6 bases). The V gene's germline CDR1 is MNHEY and CDR2 SVGAGI. Deletions cut 6 bases from V and 4 bases from J, with 9 bases between. This CDR3 is 12 amino acids long.

This chain uses TRBV13 with TRBJ2-5, with 9 bases matching TRBD2. There are 14 residues in the CDR3. The V segment lost 6 bases and the J segment 5 bases; nucleotides outside the gene matches: 7. Germline V gene sequence: CDR1 PRHDT, CDR2 FYEKMQ (reference sequence). The CDR3 reads CASRRGGAVETQYF. The CDR3 DNA reads TGTGCCAGCAGGCGCGGGGGGGCCGTGGAGACCCAGTACTTC.

The rearrangement joins TRBV7-2 to TRBJ1-2, with no clear D. This CDR3 contains 12 residues. Between the trimmed V and J ends, which lost 2 bases and 5 bases, there was a span of 6 bases. Germline assignment: CDR1 SGHTA and CDR2 FQGNSA. The CDR3 DNA reads TGTGCCAGCAGCTTATACGGGTATGGCTACACCTTC. Translation: CASSLYGYGYTF.

This clone was picked up many times. The genes are TRBV10-1 and TRBJ2-2; 12 bases are a match to TRBD2. The CDR3 is 15 residues long. With 4 bases clipped from V and 3 bases from J, the junction kept 0 bases outside the gene matches. CDR1 is WNHNN and CDR2 is SYGVQD in the germline V gene (reference sequence). CDR3 nucleotides: TGCGCCAGCAGTGGGACTAGCGGGGACACCGGGGAGCTGTTTTTT. Residues: CASSGTSGDTGELFF.

In regard to this clone: This sample includes further DNA sequences coding for the same CDR3. The rearrangement joins TRBV15 to TRBJ2-7, with D tentatively TRBD1 (5 bases). V lost 0 bases, J lost 3 bases, and 9 bases lay in between. This CDR3 has 14 amino acids. Per the germline V gene, CDR1 is LNHNV and CDR2 is YYDKDF (reference sequence). Here the CDR3 DNA reads TGTGCCACCAGCAGAGATAGGGGCGGCTACGAGCAGTACTTC. This codes for CATSRDRGGYEQYF.

The V call is TRBV19, the J call TRBJ1-5; TRBD1 agrees at 7 bases. The CDR3 runs 13 residues. Losses at the gene ends were 8 bases for V and 7 bases for J; bases not matched to a gene: 8. The V gene's germline CDR1 is LNHDA and CDR2 SQIVND (reference sequence). The CDR3 nucleotides are TGTGCCAGTTCAGGGGGAAGTTGGCAGCCCCAGCATTTT. Encoded protein: CASSGGSWQPQHF.

A note on this clone: The germline gene is not matched at one end of the junction; a read error may be the cause. The gene calls are TRBV10-3 and TRBJ2-3, with 7 bases identical to TRBD2. Germline V gene sequence: CDR1 ENHRY, CDR2 SYGVKD. This CDR3 is built from 16 residues. The CDR3 sequence: CASSAPLSGDTDTQYF. The CDR3 DNA reads as TGTGCCAGCAGTGCCCCACTAAGCGGGGACACAGATACGCAGTATTTT.

The V gene is TRBV2, the J gene TRBJ1-1, with D possibly TRBD1 on 6 matching bases. This CDR3 comprises 15 residues. The germline V gene encodes CDR1 SNHLY and CDR2 FYNNEI. Trimming shortened V by 2 bases and J by 1 base, and 11 bases separated the two germline ends. The CDR3 reads CASSEQGSGNTEAFF. The CDR3 DNA sequence: TGTGCCAGCAGTGAACAGGGGAGCGGGAACACTGAAGCTTTCTTT.

This clone appeared a single time. The V gene is TRBV18, the J gene TRBJ1-4; tentative D call: TRBD1 (6 bases). The V and J ends lost 3 bases and 4 bases respectively, with 12 bases between them. Germline CDR1 KGHSH, CDR2 LQKENI. The CDR3 is made up of 15 amino acids. The CDR3 DNA reads TGTGCCAGCTCACCTAGGACAGATATTAATGAAAAACTGTTTTTT. The encoded protein is CASSPRTDINEKLFF.